This T cell receptor beta chain was sequenced during a study of T cells in Graves' hyperthyroidism and ophthalmopathy. Points from the study as a whole: Ophthalmopathy onset followed model prediction by a median about seven months.

The blood sample dates from first hyperthyroidism diagnosis, preceding any ophthalmopathy symptoms. It was 10 ml of fresh peripheral blood that supplied the PBMCs. The CDR3 sequence is 19 residues long. Looked up from germline, CDR1 is MGHRA and CDR2 is YSYEKL. V lost 0 bases, J lost 7 bases, and 22 bases lay in between. Authors of the study amplified TCR beta CDR3 regions from RNA transcripts. In the first-round RT-PCR of the TCR CDR3, the HTBI primer set was used. In TCRdb, the multiplex PCR reads were re-called with MiXCR into one record per CDR3 protein. This sample has 690,000 or so distinct CDR3 sequences; 18% occur once, and the top ten carry approximately 15%. This clonotype was detected only a few times. What it binds is not known.

Sequencing used blood. This TCR was recovered from a woman aged 50 to 65 with Graves' hyperthyroidism that later progressed to Graves' ophthalmopathy. J is TRBJ1-6 and V is TRBV4-1; a weak D match, TRBD1 (5 bases). As DNA, the CDR3 is TGCGCCAGCAGCCAAGATCCGTCCCTGACATCGGGGGAAAATTCACCCCTCCACTTT. This codes for CASSQDPSLTSGENSPLHF.